The rows below give T cell receptor beta chains drawn from one sample of a study of CD8 T cells in Susac syndrome. TCRdb fed the immunoSEQ multiplex PCR reads into MiXCR, producing one record per CDR3 protein. This sample carries about 250,000 distinct CDR3 sequences, just under 95% of them seen once, and the ten largest clones take 0.055% to 0.075%. The sample comprised CD4+ T cells from PBMCs. Receptors were obtained from a human donor with multiple sclerosis. The CDR3 runs from the conserved cysteine through the conserved F or W. The order of the fields is CDR3 DNA, CDR3 protein, clone size, J gene, V gene, D gene. The D gene is left open where the match is weak. Size is omitted from some rows. Given values are once, few, many or a class for expanded clones.

TGTGCCAGCACCCTTAAAGGGTACACCGGGGAGCTGTTTTTT | CASTLKGYTGELFF | once | TRBJ2-2 | TRBV3-1 | -
TGCAGCGTTGTAGGACAGGGCTATGGCTACACCTTC | CSVVGQGYGYTF | - | TRBJ1-2 | TRBV29-1 | TRBD1
TGTGCCAGCTGCTGGTCAGGGGGTACGCAGTATTTT | CASCWSGGTQYF | - | TRBJ2-3 | TRBV28 | TRBD1
TGCGCCAGCAGCTTGCTTCAGGGTCGAGGGGAGCAGTACTTC | CASSLLQGRGEQYF | - | TRBJ2-7 | TRBV5-1 | -
TGTGCCTGGAGAGTGTCGGGAACAGATACGCAGTATTTT | CAWRVSGTDTQYF | once | TRBJ2-3 | TRBV30 | -
TGTGCCACCAGCAGACGAGTGGGAAGCTCCTACAATGAGCAGTTCTTC | CATSRRVGSSYNEQFF | - | TRBJ2-1 | TRBV15 | -
TGTGCCAGCACCTCTCTAGCGGGAGGGCCCCTTGGGCAGTTCTTC | CASTSLAGGPLGQFF | - | TRBJ2-1 | TRBV2 | TRBD2
TGTGCCAGCAGCCTCCAGGACAGGGGTGGAAACATTCAGTACTTC | CASSLQDRGGNIQYF | - | TRBJ2-4 | TRBV5-4 | TRBD1
TGTGCCAGTAGTATACATCGGCAGCGCACTAACTATGGCTACACCTTC | CASSIHRQRTNYGYTF | - | TRBJ1-2 | TRBV19 | -
TGTGCCTGGAGTAGGACCAGCTACGAGCAGTACTTC | CAWSRTSYEQYF | - | TRBJ2-7 | TRBV30 | -
TGTGCCAGCAGGGAAGGGACTAGCGGGAGGCGAGCAGATACGCAGTATTTT | CASREGTSGRRADTQYF | - | TRBJ2-3 | TRBV2 | TRBD2
TGTGCCTGCAGTGGACTAGCGGGAGTTAGTGAGCAGTTCTTC | CACSGLAGVSEQFF | - | TRBJ2-1 | TRBV30 | TRBD2
TGTGCCAGCAGTTCAGGGACAGGGGGTTTCCCAAATTCACCCCTCCACTTT | CASSSGTGGFPNSPLHF | once | TRBJ1-6 | TRBV27 | TRBD1
TGTGCCAGCAGCCCCTCCAGGGGGCAGCACTATGGCTACACCTTC | CASSPSRGQHYGYTF | - | TRBJ1-2 | TRBV7-9 | TRBD1
TGTGCCAGTAGTATAGAAGTGACTAGCTATGAGCAGTTCTTC | CASSIEVTSYEQFF | once | TRBJ2-1 | TRBV19 | TRBD2
TGTGCCAGCAGCGGTAACGGACTAGCAGTCACCGGGGAGCTGTTTTTT | CASSGNGLAVTGELFF | - | TRBJ2-2 | TRBV9 | TRBD2
TGTGCCAGCAGTGGACAGAGGGCTATCTACGAGCAGTACTTC | CASSGQRAIYEQYF | - | TRBJ2-7 | TRBV2 | -
TGTGCCAGCAGCCGGCAAACTGAAGCTTTCTTT | CASSRQTEAFF | - | TRBJ1-1 | TRBV3-1 | -
TGTGCCAGCAGGACTAACAGGGGACAAGAGACCCAGTACTTC | CASRTNRGQETQYF | - | TRBJ2-5 | TRBV27 | TRBD1
TGTGCCAGCAGTCAAGGGGTCTACAATGAGCAGTTCTTC | CASSQGVYNEQFF | - | TRBJ2-1 | TRBV27 | -
TGTGCCAGCAGCTTAGATACAGCGTATCAGCCCCAGCATTTT | CASSLDTAYQPQHF | - | TRBJ1-5 | TRBV7-9 | -
TGCAGTGCTAGGCGGGACAGGGTGGGCGATGAGCAGTTCTTC | CSARRDRVGDEQFF | - | TRBJ2-1 | TRBV20-1 | TRBD1
TGTGCCATCAGGGGCCAAGAGACCCAGTACTTC | CAIRGQETQYF | - | TRBJ2-5 | TRBV10-3 | -
TGTGCCAGCAGTGAAGCTTCAACTCACAATGAGCAGTTCTTC | CASSEASTHNEQFF | - | TRBJ2-1 | TRBV2 | -
TGTGCCAGCAGCTTAGTCCCGGGAGGGGATGAAAAACTGTTTTTT | CASSLVPGGDEKLFF | - | TRBJ1-4 | TRBV7-2 | -
TGTGCCACCAGCGCCCGATATCAGCCCCAGCATTTT | CATSARYQPQHF | - | TRBJ1-5 | TRBV15 | -
TGTGCCAGCTCCCCGACAGGGAGTTATGGGGCCAACGTCCTGACTTTC | CASSPTGSYGANVLTF | - | TRBJ2-6 | TRBV18 | TRBD1
TGTGCCAGCAAACAGGGAAACTACAATGAGCAGTTCTTC | CASKQGNYNEQFF | - | TRBJ2-1 | TRBV12-3/TRBV12-4 | -
TGTGCCAGCAGCTTAGGGGCAGGGGGCGGGGGCACTGAAGCTTTCTTT | CASSLGAGGGGTEAFF | - | TRBJ1-1 | TRBV5-4 | TRBD1
TGTGCCTGGAGTCCAGACCCCGCAAGGCCCTCATTGGCCGGGGAGCTGTTTTTT | CAWSPDPARPSLAGELFF | - | TRBJ2-2 | TRBV30 | -
TGTGCCAGTAGTATAGATCAACAGGCCGGGGAGCTGTTTTTT | CASSIDQQAGELFF | - | TRBJ2-2 | TRBV19 | -
TGCAGCGGTACCGGGACAGCTCAAGAGACCCAGTACTTC | CSGTGTAQETQYF | - | TRBJ2-5 | TRBV29-1 | TRBD1
TGCAGCGTTGGTGTTAGCGGGGCTTACAATGAGCAGTTCTTC | CSVGVSGAYNEQFF | - | TRBJ2-1 | TRBV29-1 | TRBD2
TGTGCCAGCGGGACAAGGAACACTGAAGCTTTCTTT | CASGTRNTEAFF | - | TRBJ1-1 | TRBV25-1 | -
TGTGCCAGCAGCCAGATGGACACGCAGTATTTT | CASSQMDTQYF | - | TRBJ2-3 | TRBV5-6 | -
TGCAGTGCTAGGGACCAACGCGGAGGGGGGAACTATGGCTACACCTTC | CSARDQRGGGNYGYTF | - | TRBJ1-2 | TRBV20-1 | -
TGTGCCAGCAGGCCTCGACTAGCGTCAGAGACCCAGTACTTC | CASRPRLASETQYF | - | TRBJ2-5 | TRBV3-1 | TRBD2
TGCAGTGCTAGTCGGGCTAGCGGGACCCAAGAGACCCAGTACTTC | CSASRASGTQETQYF | - | TRBJ2-5 | TRBV20-1 | TRBD2
TGCAGCGTACGGACAGGGTCATGGGAGACCCAGTACTTC | CSVRTGSWETQYF | - | TRBJ2-5 | TRBV29-1 | TRBD1
TGTGCCAGCAGCCCACCGGGACGGATGACCTACGAGCAGTACTTC | CASSPPGRMTYEQYF | - | TRBJ2-7 | TRBV11-1 | -
TGCAGCGTTGAGGGAACGGGGGGAGGCTACACCTTC | CSVEGTGGGYTF | - | TRBJ1-2 | TRBV29-1 | -
TGCGCCAGCAGTGACATCCAAGAGACCCAGTACTTC | CASSDIQETQYF | - | TRBJ2-5 | TRBV10-2 | -
TGCAGTGCTATTGACAGCCCGGGCACTGAAGCTTTCTTT | CSAIDSPGTEAFF | - | TRBJ1-1 | TRBV20-1 | -
TGTGCCAGCAGCCAGCCGGGACAGGCCGATTCACCCCTCCACTTT | CASSQPGQADSPLHF | - | TRBJ1-6 | TRBV3-1 | TRBD1
TGCAGTGCTAGAGATGGGCAGGGTGCTAGCAACGAGCAGTACTTC | CSARDGQGASNEQYF | once | TRBJ2-7 | TRBV20-1 | -
TGTGCCAGCAGCACCGCCCCGGACAGGTCGAGGACCCAGTACTTC | CASSTAPDRSRTQYF | - | TRBJ2-5 | TRBV9 | TRBD1
TGTGCCTGGAGTGTAACGGCTAGAGGGGCCAACGTCCTGACTTTC | CAWSVTARGANVLTF | - | TRBJ2-6 | TRBV30 | -
TGTGCCAGTAGTAGACAGAGCCTGGGGGAGCAGTACTTC | CASSRQSLGEQYF | - | TRBJ2-7 | TRBV19 | -
TGTGCCAGCAGACGGACAGGGACCACCGGGGAGCTGTTTTTT | CASRRTGTTGELFF | - | TRBJ2-2 | TRBV12-3/TRBV12-4 | TRBD1
TGTGCCAGCAGTTTGCAGGAGACAGGGGGATATGAAAAACTGTTTTTT | CASSLQETGGYEKLFF | - | TRBJ1-4 | TRBV12-3/TRBV12-4 | TRBD1
TGTGCCATCAGTGAGTCGCCGACCGGATACACTGAAGCTTTCTTT | CAISESPTGYTEAFF | - | TRBJ1-1 | TRBV10-3 | -
TGTGCCAGCAGCCAAGCGCGGGGGGGCTCCTACAATGAGCAGTTCTTC | CASSQARGGSYNEQFF | - | TRBJ2-1 | TRBV3-1 | TRBD2
TGCGCCAGCAGCTTGGGCAGGGTCACAGATACGCAGTATTTT | CASSLGRVTDTQYF | - | TRBJ2-3 | TRBV5-1 | -
TGCGCCAGCAGTTCTAGGACAGGGGTTGGAAACACCATATATTTT | CASSSRTGVGNTIYF | once | TRBJ1-3 | TRBV5-1 | TRBD1
TGTGCCAGCAGTCCCCGACTAGCGGGGTTCACCGGGGAGCTGTTTTTT | CASSPRLAGFTGELFF | - | TRBJ2-2 | TRBV27 | TRBD2
TGTGCCAGCAGCCAAATCGGCGGACGACTCTACAATGAGCAGTTCTTC | CASSQIGGRLYNEQFF | - | TRBJ2-1 | TRBV3-1 | -
TGTGCCAGCTCACCGGGTCCCCAGGGGACTGAAGCTTTCTTT | CASSPGPQGTEAFF | - | TRBJ1-1 | TRBV18 | -
TGTGCCAGCAGACAAAGGGGAAACACCATATATTTT | CASRQRGNTIYF | - | TRBJ1-3 | TRBV12-3/TRBV12-4 | -
TGTGCCAGCAGCCCCCCTTTCAGGGGTTTACAAGAGACCCAGTACTTC | CASSPPFRGLQETQYF | once | TRBJ2-5 | TRBV7-9 | -
TGTGCCAGCAGCTTAACGGGACCTCTAAATTCACCCCTCCACTTT | CASSLTGPLNSPLHF | - | TRBJ1-6 | TRBV5-6 | -